Described below is a single T cell receptor beta chain sequence and its context. The data originate from a study of T cell clones after liver transplantation. From germline, CDR1 is DFQATT and CDR2 SNEGSKA (reference sequence). This CDR3 region has 11 residues. Trimming pared 6 bases from V and 6 bases from J, leaving 9 bases between. Sequencing used immunoSEQ multiplex PCR; TCRdb keeps in-frame clones, though not all of them. There are about 22,000 clones in the sample; 55% to 75% occur only once, and roughly 2.8% lies in the top ten. Sorting of unstimulated PBMCs yielded separate CD3+CD4+ and CD3+CD8+ fractions.

Sample: CD4+ T cells from blood, taken before liver transplant. The V call is TRBV20-1, the J call TRBJ2-1; tentative D call: TRBD2 (5 bases). This receptor was identified in a human donor who received a liver transplant. The CDR3 DNA reads as TGCAGTGCCCTCGGGGTCAATGAGCAGTTCTTC. Protein sequence: CSALGVNEQFF.